A single sample is the source of the 24 T cell receptor beta chains below, sequenced in a study of blood T cell repertoires in COVID-19 (dated by TCRdb to 2018 to 2021). The library was prepared using the immunoSEQ multiplex PCR assay. Here the immuneACCESS table is served through TCRdb, limited to in-frame sequences with V and J called. Missing clones are a known gap in these copies; in checked studies unresolved V genes cover under half, and the rest lacks a known reason. In all, the sample holds 200,000 or so clones, and approximately 88% of those were seen once. The top ten clonotypes cover about 3.5% of the sample. Sequencing was carried out using PBMCs or T cells enriched from blood (not recorded which). The receptor source for this set is a woman aged 25 to 39 who had been exposed to COVID-19.

CDR3 sequence reads: CASSFLTSGEQETQYF. CDR3 bases: TGTGCCAGCAGCTTCCTGACTAGCGGGGAACAAGAGACCCAGTACTTC. This chain joins TRBV11-1 and TRBJ2-5; 11 bases align to TRBD2. The CDR3 has 16 residues. V lost 3 bases, J lost 2 bases, and 5 bases stayed unmatched. The germline V gene has CDR1 SGHAT and CDR2 FQDESV (reference sequence).

This chain connects TRBV27 to TRBJ2-7; 7 bases align to TRBD2. The CDR3 has 13 residues. In germline, CDR1 is MNHEY, CDR2 SMNVEV (reference sequence). With V trimmed by 8 bases and J by 3 bases, 7 bases remained unmatched. CDR3: CASQGLPYYEQYF. Here the CDR3 DNA reads TGTGCCAGCCAGGGACTACCATACTACGAGCAGTACTTC.

The chain has TRBV4-1 and TRBJ2-3; no definite D call. The CDR3 sequence is 15 residues long. V lost 1 base to trimming and J lost 0 bases, with 8 bases between them. Germline loops: CDR1 MGHRA, CDR2 YSYEKL. The CDR3, as DNA: TGCGCCAGCAGCCAAGTCTCCAGGAGCACAGATACGCAGTATTTT. Translating it yields CASSQVSRSTDTQYF.

The DNA of the CDR3 is TGTGCTAGTGGTTCCTCGGGATCTAAGGGCACTGAAGCTTTCTTT. Protein: CASGSSGSKGTEAFF. The chain links TRBV12-5 to TRBJ1-1; D remains ambiguous. Germline assignment: CDR1 LGHNT and CDR2 FRNRAP. The CDR3 spans 15 residues. Trimming stripped 4 bases from V and 4 bases from J, with 16 bases between.

The chain carries TRBV4-1 and TRBJ2-7; 7 nucleotides agree with TRBD1. With V trimmed by 2 bases and J by 3 bases, 4 bases remained unmatched. Germline loops: CDR1 MGHRA, CDR2 YSYEKL. There are 14 residues in the CDR3. Written as DNA, the CDR3 is TGCGCCAGCAGCCAACCGGGACAGATCTACGAGCAGTACTTC. Its translation is CASSQPGQIYEQYF.

This clone was recorded a few times. This sequence joins TRBV5-4 and TRBJ1-2, with D perhaps TRBD1 (6 bases). Trimming cost V 3 bases and J 2 bases, with 14 bases left between them. Germline-derived CDR1 and CDR2 are SGHNT and YYREEE (reference sequence). The length of the CDR3 is 15 residues. The CDR3 reads CASSWHPGDNYGYTF. The DNA of the CDR3 is TGTGCCAGCAGCTGGCACCCAGGGGACAACTATGGCTACACCTTC.

This sequence joins TRBV19 and TRBJ1-2, with 7 bases matching TRBD1. V trimming: 6 bases; J trimming: 4 bases; junction bases outside the gene matches: 5. This CDR3 contains 13 residues. Germline CDR1 and CDR2: LNHDA and SQIVND (reference sequence). The CDR3 loop is CASRSTGTYGYTF. DNA for the CDR3: TGTGCCAGTAGATCGACAGGGACCTATGGCTACACCTTC.

The chain joins TRBV29-1 to TRBJ1-1; 9 bases match TRBD1. CDR1 is SQVTM, CDR2 ANQGSEA, per germline. V lost 6 bases, J lost 8 bases, and 7 bases stayed unmatched. The CDR3 has 12 residues. In nucleotides, the CDR3 is TGCAGCGTGGAAACAGGGGGCACGGAAGCTTTCTTT. Residues: CSVETGGTEAFF.

The chain couples TRBV11-2 to TRBJ1-2, with D perhaps matching TRBD1 (5 bases). Germline values: CDR1 SGHAT, CDR2 FQNNGV. CDR3 size: 13 residues. V dropped 2 bases and J dropped 8 bases, with 12 bases sitting between them. CDR3 coding DNA: TGTGCCAGCAGCTTATCCGACAGCTGGGGCTACACCTTC. Translating it yields CASSLSDSWGYTF.

This chain joins TRBV6-5 and TRBJ2-1, with D uncertain. V was cut by 5 bases and J by 8 bases, with 13 bases left in between. CDR1 and CDR2 from the germline V gene are MNHEY and SVGAGI. CDR3 length equals 13 residues. The CDR3 loop is CASSLSFSHEQFF. In DNA, the CDR3 is TGTGCCAGCAGTCTATCCTTCTCCCATGAGCAGTTCTTC.

The chain joins TRBV5-4 to TRBJ2-7, with TRBD1 identical over 7 bases. This CDR3 contains 15 residues. Per germline, CDR1 SGHNT and CDR2 YYREEE (reference sequence). V lost 2 bases and J lost 0; bases outside the gene matches: 5. CDR3 residues: CASSLAGGSSYEQYF. For the CDR3, the DNA is TGTGCCAGCAGCTTAGCAGGGGGTTCCTCCTACGAGCAGTACTTC.

The rearrangement uses TRBV4-2 and TRBJ1-1, with no clear D. Trimming removed 1 base from V and 3 bases from J, with 12 bases in between. There are 15 residues in the CDR3. Germline V gene data show CDR1 as LGHNA and CDR2 as YNFKEQ. The CDR3: CASSQGGHEDTEAFF. In DNA form, the CDR3 reads TGTGCCAGCAGCCAAGGAGGGCACGAGGACACTGAAGCTTTCTTT.

The genes are TRBV5-6 and TRBJ2-7; the D is unclear. The V and J ends lost 4 bases and 4 bases respectively, with 18 bases between them. The CDR3 runs 15 residues. Germline values: CDR1 SGHDT, CDR2 YYEEEE. This CDR3 is CASSRLPGRRYEQYF. The CDR3 DNA sequence: TGTGCCAGCAGCCGACTTCCTGGAAGGCGGTACGAGCAGTACTTC. Full variable domain (outside the CDR3, taken from reference TRBV5-6 and TRBJ2-7): DAGVTQSPTHLIKTRGQQVTLRCSPKSGHDTVSWYQQALGQGPQFIFQYYEEEERQRGNFPDRFSGHQFPNYSSELNVNALLLGDSALYLCASSRLPGRRYEQYFGPGTRLTVT.

The J gene is TRBJ1-1, the V gene TRBV23-1; unclear D gene. TRBV23-1 is classed as an ORF, of uncertain function. This CDR3 spans 10 amino acids. V dropped 11 bases and J dropped 3 bases, with 7 bases sitting between them. For the CDR3, the DNA is TGCGCCTTCCCCTACACTGAAGCTTTCTTT. It encodes CAFPYTEAFF.

V is TRBV4-1 and J is TRBJ2-3; perhaps TRBD2 as D (5 bases). CDR1 and CDR2 (germline): MGHRA, YSYEKL. The CDR3 length is 17 residues. V was cut by 4 bases and J by 0 bases, with 17 bases left in between. CDR3 loop: CASSRNLGGLSTDTQYF. CDR3 nucleotides: TGCGCCAGCAGCCGAAACTTGGGCGGGCTTAGCACAGATACGCAGTATTTT.

The chain carries TRBV27 and TRBJ2-2, with 8 bases that match TRBD1. The CDR3 covers 13 residues. V trimming: 5 bases; J trimming: 4 bases; junction bases outside the gene matches: 0. Germline CDR1 reads MNHEY; CDR2 reads SMNVEV (reference sequence). The CDR3 sequence: CASSTGGTGELFF. Written as DNA, the CDR3 is TGTGCCAGCAGTACAGGGGGCACCGGGGAGCTGTTTTTT.

V is TRBV27 and J is TRBJ2-5; possibly TRBD2 for D (5 bases). Trimming pared 2 bases from V and 1 base from J, leaving 14 bases between. Germline V gene sequence: CDR1 MNHEY, CDR2 SMNVEV (reference sequence). The CDR3 covers 16 residues. In DNA form, the CDR3 reads TGTGCCAGCAGTTTAGTTCCCAGCGGACCCCAAGAGACCCAGTACTTC. This codes for CASSLVPSGPQETQYF.

This chain connects TRBV11-2 to TRBJ1-1, with 8 bases that match TRBD1. The ends lost 5 bases at V and 6 bases at J; junction bases unmatched: 11. CDR1 is SGHAT, CDR2 FQNNGV, per germline. CDR3 length equals 15 residues. The CDR3 reads CASSPRQGPRAEAFF. CDR3 nucleotide sequence: TGTGCCAGCAGCCCGCGACAGGGGCCTAGGGCTGAAGCTTTCTTT. Filled out from reference TRBV11-2 and TRBJ1-1, the complete variable domain reads EAGVAQSPRYKIIEKRQSVAFWCNPISGHATLYWYQQILGQGPKLLIQFQNNGVVDDSQLPKDRFSAERLKGVDSTLKIQPAKLEDSAVYLCASSPRQGPRAEAFFGQGTRLTVV.

The J gene is TRBJ1-2, the V gene TRBV5-1; 7 nucleotides line up with TRBD1. Germline CDR1 and CDR2: SGHRS and YFSETQ. The CDR3 covers 13 residues. J was trimmed by 4 bases and V by 4 bases; bases with no gene match: 4. The CDR3 DNA is TGCGCCAGCAGCCAGGGGGGAGGCTATGGCTACACCTTC. Protein sequence: CASSQGGGYGYTF.

The chain is built from TRBV27 and TRBJ2-7, with a possible D match to TRBD1 (6 bases). CDR3 length: 14 residues. Germline CDR1 is MNHEY and CDR2 is SMNVEV (reference sequence). The V gene lost 6 bases and the J gene lost 3 bases, with 15 bases spanning the gap. CDR3 region: CASRPGTLIYEQYF. The DNA for the CDR3 is TGTGCCAGCAGACCGGGGACACTCATCTACGAGCAGTACTTC.

The rearrangement joins TRBV28 to TRBJ2-7, with 14 nucleotides matching TRBD2. Trimming removed 6 bases from V and 4 bases from J; junction bases left unmatched: 11. CDR3 length: 17 amino acids. CDR1 MDHEN and CDR2 SYDVKM come from the germline V gene. As DNA, the CDR3 is TGTGCCAGCAGGGGGACAGGGACTAGCGGGAGACCATACGAGCAGTACTTC. Translation gives CASRGTGTSGRPYEQYF.

This clone was detected only once. The chain is built from TRBV2 and TRBJ2-1, with TRBD2 matching over 10 bases. V shed 6 bases, J shed 15 bases, and the junction held 5 bases outside the gene matches. This CDR3 spans 11 amino acids. Germline CDR1 SNHLY, CDR2 FYNNEI. CDR3 nucleotides: TGTGCCAGCAGGACAGCGGGAGGGCCGTTCTTC. Translating it yields CASRTAGGPFF.

The V call is TRBV5-1, the J call TRBJ1-1; TRBD1 aligns across 7 bases. Germline CDR1 and CDR2: SGHRS and YFSETQ. V lost 3 bases to trimming and J lost 0 bases; unmatched junction nucleotides: 2. This CDR3 contains 14 residues. CDR3 residues: CASSWGQLNTEAFF. CDR3 DNA: TGCGCCAGCAGCTGGGGACAGCTGAACACTGAAGCTTTCTTT.

The J gene is TRBJ1-4, the V gene TRBV5-6; no definite D call. The length of the CDR3 is 16 residues. Germline assignment: CDR1 SGHDT and CDR2 YYEEEE. V gave up 4 bases and J gave up 0 bases, with 13 bases separating them. CDR3 protein: CASSRSGFATNEKLFF. CDR3 DNA: TGTGCCAGCAGCCGATCAGGTTTCGCAACTAATGAAAAACTGTTTTTT.